The entry that follows covers one T cell receptor (beta chain) sequence. From germline, CDR1 is MNHEY and CDR2 SVGAGI. Trimming took off 5 bases at V and 0 bases at J, with 10 bases between the two ends. The CDR3 runs to 14 residues. Sequenced by immunoSEQ multiplex PCR; TCRdb stores in-frame clones only, minus some. The sample holds about 160,000 clones, over 80% seen once. The data were obtained in a study of blood T cell repertoires in COVID-19. This clonotype originated in a woman at least 80 years old with active or convalescent COVID-19. Sequencing input: peripheral blood. The chain joins TRBV6-5 to TRBJ1-2, with D possibly being TRBD1 (6 bases). CDR3 protein: CASSPDSANYGYTF. For the CDR3, the DNA is TGTGCCAGCAGTCCGGACAGCGCTAACTATGGCTACACCTTC.